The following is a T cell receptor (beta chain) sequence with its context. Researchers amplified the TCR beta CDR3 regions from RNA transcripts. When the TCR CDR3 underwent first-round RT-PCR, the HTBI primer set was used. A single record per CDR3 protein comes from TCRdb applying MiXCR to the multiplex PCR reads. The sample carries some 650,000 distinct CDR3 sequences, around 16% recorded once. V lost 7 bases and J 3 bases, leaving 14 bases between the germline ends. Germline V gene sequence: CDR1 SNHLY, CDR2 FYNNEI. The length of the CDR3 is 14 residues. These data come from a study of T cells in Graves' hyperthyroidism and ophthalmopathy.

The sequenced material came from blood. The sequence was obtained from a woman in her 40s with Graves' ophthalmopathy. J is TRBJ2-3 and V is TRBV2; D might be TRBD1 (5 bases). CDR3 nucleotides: TGTGCCAGCACCGCCCAGGGCAGGACAGATACGCAGTATTTT. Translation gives CASTAQGRTDTQYF.